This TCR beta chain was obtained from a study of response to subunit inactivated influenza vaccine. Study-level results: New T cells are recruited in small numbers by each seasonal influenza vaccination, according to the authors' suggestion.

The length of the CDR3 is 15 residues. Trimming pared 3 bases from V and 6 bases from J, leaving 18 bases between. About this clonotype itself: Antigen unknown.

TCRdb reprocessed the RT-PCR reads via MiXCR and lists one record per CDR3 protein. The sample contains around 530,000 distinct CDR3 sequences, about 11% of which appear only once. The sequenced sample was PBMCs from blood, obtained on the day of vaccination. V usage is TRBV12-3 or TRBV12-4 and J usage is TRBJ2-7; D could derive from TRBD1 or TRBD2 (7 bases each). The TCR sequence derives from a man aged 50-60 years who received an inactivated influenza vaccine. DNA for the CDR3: TGTGCCAGCAGTTTCGGGCAGGGGGGGCTTAGCGAGCAGTACTTC. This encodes CASSFGQGGLSEQYF.